A single sample is the source of the 2 T cell receptor beta chains below, sequenced in a study of regulatory T cells in long-lasting Graves disease. Documented time point: persistent/refractory GD, antithyroid drugs over 5 years with positive TRAb. The authors made the TCR library using RNA they extracted from PBMCs. Libraries of TCR beta came from iRepertoire HTBI primers plus Arm-PCR of CDR3 regions. TCRdb re-called the multiplex PCR reads through MiXCR, storing one row per CDR3 protein. This table has some 330,000 distinct CDR3 sequences, approximately 25% appearing once. The sequencing used peripheral blood mononuclear cells (PBMCs), collected when the disease was refractory, from a patient treated with antithyroid drugs. Receptors originate from a woman aged 40-49 years with Graves disease.

The chain combines TRBV9 with TRBJ2-7; D gene unclear. This CDR3 is built from 14 residues. Deletions cut 0 bases from V and 2 bases from J, with 9 bases between. Germline loops: CDR1 SGDLS, CDR2 YYNGEE. CDR3 DNA sequence: TGTGCCAGCAGCGTAGCTGAAGGGACCTACGAGCAGTACTTC. Its translation: CASSVAEGTYEQYF.

In its sample, this clonotype was seen a few times. One base away lies a much larger clone, so this may be a sequencing read error. CDR3 bases: TGTGCCAGCAGTACAACAGTTCCCTGCGAGCAGTACTTC. Its translation is CASSTTVPCEQYF. The rearrangement joins TRBV6-1 to TRBJ2-7; unclear D gene. The germline V gene has CDR1 MNHNS and CDR2 SASEGT. This CDR3 has 13 amino acids. V shed 5 bases and J shed 6 bases, with 14 bases lying between them.